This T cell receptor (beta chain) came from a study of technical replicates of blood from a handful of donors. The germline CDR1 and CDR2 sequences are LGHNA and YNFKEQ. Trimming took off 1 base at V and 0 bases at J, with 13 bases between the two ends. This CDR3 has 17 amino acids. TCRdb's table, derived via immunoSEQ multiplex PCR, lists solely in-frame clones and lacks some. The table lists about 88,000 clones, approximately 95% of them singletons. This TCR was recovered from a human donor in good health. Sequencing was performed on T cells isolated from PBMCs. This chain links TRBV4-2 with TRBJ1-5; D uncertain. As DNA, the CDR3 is TGTGCCAGCAGCCAAGTTATTGTAGAGTTTAGCAATCAGCCCCAGCATTTT. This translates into CASSQVIVEFSNQPQHF.